This is a list of T cell receptor beta chains from one sample in a study of cytomegalovirus exposure and HLA in healthy donors. Libraries were prepared by immunoSEQ multiplex PCR; TCRdb keeps only in-frame clonotypes and omits some of them. The table records 95,000 to 150,000 clones, roughly 80% of them present only once. The sequencing sample was made of PBMCs. These receptors originate from a young man in good health and CMV-seronegative. Both conserved end residues are trimmed from each CDR3. The order of the fields is J gene, D gene, clone size, V gene, CDR3 protein. The D gene is left open where the match is weak. Clone size appears in some rows only: once, few, many, or a class for an expanded clone.

J gene: TRBJ2-7; D gene: TRBD1; clone size: few; V gene: TRBV18; CDR3 protein: ASSQLIPGQGTYEQY
J gene: TRBJ2-5; D gene: TRBD1; clone size: -; V gene: TRBV2; CDR3 protein: ASSPGQGQETQY
J gene: TRBJ2-7; D gene: TRBD1; clone size: -; V gene: TRBV2; CDR3 protein: ASTWDSSYEQY
J gene: TRBJ2-5; D gene: TRBD1; clone size: -; V gene: TRBV29-1; CDR3 protein: SVHRGYQETQY
J gene: TRBJ1-2; D gene: -; clone size: -; V gene: TRBV7-9; CDR3 protein: ASSPGQNYGYT
J gene: TRBJ2-5; D gene: -; clone size: -; V gene: TRBV6-5; CDR3 protein: ASRVTVTTQY
J gene: TRBJ2-2; D gene: TRBD1; clone size: few; V gene: TRBV15; CDR3 protein: ATSNPGGITGELF
J gene: TRBJ1-5; D gene: TRBD1; clone size: -; V gene: TRBV28; CDR3 protein: ASRLTGGQPQH
J gene: TRBJ2-1; D gene: -; clone size: -; V gene: TRBV7-2; CDR3 protein: ASSPKGGNEQF
J gene: TRBJ2-5; D gene: TRBD1; clone size: few; V gene: TRBV23-1; CDR3 protein: ASSQRDRVGETQY